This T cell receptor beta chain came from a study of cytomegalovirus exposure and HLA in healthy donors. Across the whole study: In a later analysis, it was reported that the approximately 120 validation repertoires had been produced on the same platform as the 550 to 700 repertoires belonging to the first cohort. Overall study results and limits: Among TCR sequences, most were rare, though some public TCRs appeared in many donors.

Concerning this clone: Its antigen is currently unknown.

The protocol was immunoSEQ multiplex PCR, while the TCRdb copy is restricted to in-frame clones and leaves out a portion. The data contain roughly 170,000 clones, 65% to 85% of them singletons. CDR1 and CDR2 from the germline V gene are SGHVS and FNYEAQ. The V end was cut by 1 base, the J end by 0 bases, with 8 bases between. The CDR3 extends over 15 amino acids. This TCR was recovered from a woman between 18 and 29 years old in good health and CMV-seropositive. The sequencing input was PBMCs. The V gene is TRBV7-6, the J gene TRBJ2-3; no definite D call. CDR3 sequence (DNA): TGTGCCAGCAGCTTAGTTCCCAGGAGCACAGATACGCAGTATTTT. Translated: CASSLVPRSTDTQYF.